These 31 T cell receptor beta chains were all obtained from the same sample, sequenced in a study of blood T cell repertoires in COVID-19. Repertoires were generated with immunoSEQ multiplex PCR, while TCRdb's copy carries only in-frame clones and drops some. This sample yields about 240,000 clones, of which around 79% are seen a single time; 3% to 3.5% belongs to the top ten. Specimen: peripheral blood. The receptors shown here come from a woman aged 80 or over with acute or convalescent COVID-19.

The chain combines TRBV10-3 with TRBJ2-3, with D possibly TRBD1 on 6 matching bases. V was shortened by 6 bases and J by 1 base, with 11 bases between the two germline ends. The length of the CDR3 is 14 residues. CDR1 ENHRY and CDR2 SYGVKD come from the germline V gene. The CDR3 DNA reads TGTGCCATCAGGGGCAGGGGCGGCACAGATACGCAGTATTTT. Translation gives CAIRGRGGTDTQYF.

This clone was detected only once. For the CDR3, the DNA is TGTGCCAGTAGTAGGGCCCATGGCTACACCTTC. Translating gives CASSRAHGYTF. J is TRBJ1-2 and V is TRBV19; D unresolved. The germline V gene has CDR1 LNHDA and CDR2 SQIVND (reference sequence). This CDR3 region has 11 residues. The V and J ends lost 4 bases and 6 bases respectively, with 6 bases between them.

The V call is TRBV19, the J call TRBJ1-1; 10 bases fit TRBD1. The germline gives CDR1 LNHDA, CDR2 SQIVND (reference sequence). V was clipped by 7 bases and J by 0 bases; unmatched bases: 8. CDR3 length: 16 amino acids. The CDR3 DNA reads as TGTGCCAGTAAAGACAGGGGGCTTAAGATGAACACTGAAGCTTTCTTT. Amino acids: CASKDRGLKMNTEAFF.

The chain joins TRBV7-2 to TRBJ1-6; weak D call: TRBD1 (6 bases). V was cut by 1 base and J by 9 bases, with 13 bases left in between. Germline values: CDR1 SGHTA, CDR2 FQGNSA. The length of the CDR3 is 15 residues. The CDR3, as DNA: TGTGCCAGCAGCTTAGGGGAGGGGGGATCTTCACCCCTCCACTTT. It encodes CASSLGEGGSSPLHF.

About this clone: A much larger clone sits a single nucleotide away, making a read error possible. This specimen includes other DNA sequences encoding the same CDR3. The chain employs TRBV6-5 and TRBJ1-2, with 7 bases aligning to TRBD1. Germline V gene lookup returns CDR1 MNHEY and CDR2 SVGAGI. The CDR3 length is 14 residues. The CDR3 region has the DNA TGTGCTAGCAGTCGACAGGGAGGAATGGGGGGCTACACCTTC. Translating it yields CASSRQGGMGGYTF.

The CDR3 DNA reads TGTGCCAGCAGTGACGAGGGGGTTCATGGCTACACCTTC. Its translation is CASSDEGVHGYTF. The V gene is TRBV6-4, the J gene TRBJ1-2, with D possibly TRBD1 on 6 matching bases. The CDR3 is 13 residues long. The germline gives CDR1 MRHNA, CDR2 SNTAGT. Trimming removed 2 bases at V and 6 bases at J, with 10 bases between.

Only one count was recorded for this clone. The rearrangement uses TRBV19 and TRBJ1-4; D unclear. V lost 4 bases and J 8 bases, leaving 14 bases between the germline ends. Per germline, CDR1 LNHDA and CDR2 SQIVND (reference sequence). The CDR3 contains 14 residues. The CDR3 loop reads CASSTLNRWEKLFF. In nucleotides, the CDR3 is TGTGCCAGTAGTACTCTAAACCGGTGGGAAAAACTGTTTTTT. The full variable domain, completed using reference TRBV19 and TRBJ1-4, is DGGITQSPKYLFRKEGQNVTLSCEQNLNHDAMYWYRQDPGQGLRLIYYSQIVNDFQKGDIAEGYSVSREKKESFPLTVTSAQKNPTAFYLCASSTLNRWEKLFFGSGTQLSVL.

The genes are TRBV21-1 and TRBJ2-5; the tabulated D call, TRBD2, remains unverified against the DNA. TRBV21-1 is listed as a pseudogene. The CDR3 is 16 amino acids. The CDR3 loop reads CASSKTLAGSQETQYF. The CDR3 region has the DNA TGTGCCAGCAGCAAAACTCTAGCGGGGTCACAAGAGACCCAGTACTTC.

The J gene is TRBJ2-1, the V gene TRBV5-4; 10 positions match TRBD1. The CDR3 covers 16 residues. In germline, CDR1 is SGHNT, CDR2 YYREEE (reference sequence). Trimming removed 4 bases from V and 4 bases from J; junction bases left unmatched: 8. CDR3 region: CASSPPPGQGYNEQFF. In DNA, the CDR3 is TGTGCCAGCAGCCCCCCACCGGGACAGGGGTACAATGAGCAGTTCTTC.

The rearrangement uses TRBV9 and TRBJ1-1, with 7 bases lining up with TRBD1. V gave up 4 bases and J gave up 5 bases; unmatched junction bases: 8. CDR1 and CDR2 (germline): SGDLS, YYNGEE. The CDR3 sequence is 14 residues long. The CDR3 protein is CASSTSNRGTEAFF. DNA of the CDR3: TGTGCCAGCAGCACCAGCAACAGGGGTACTGAAGCTTTCTTT.

This clone showed up just once. The chain joins TRBV11-3 to TRBJ2-3; D perhaps matches TRBD2 (6 bases). The CDR3 totals 14 residues. The V and J ends lost 6 bases and 2 bases respectively, with 12 bases between them. CDR1 and CDR2 from the germline V gene are SGHNT and YENEEA. The CDR3 nucleotides are TGTGCCAGCAGTATGCGGGGTATCACAGATACGCAGTATTTT. This encodes CASSMRGITDTQYF.

This clone was picked up one time. The chain joins TRBV6-2 or TRBV6-3 to TRBJ2-7; D is undetermined. Germline CDR1 reads MNHEY; CDR2 reads SVGEGT. The germline V and J ends were trimmed by 6 bases and 9 bases, with 15 bases remaining between them. This CDR3 has 12 amino acids. CDR3 loop: CASSFNSGTQYF. CDR3 DNA sequence: TGTGCCAGCAGCTTTAACAGTGGTACGCAGTACTTC.

The chain combines TRBV7-9 with TRBJ2-7; 14 bases are a match to TRBD2. Germline CDR1 and CDR2: SEHNR and FQNEAQ (reference sequence). The V segment lost 11 bases and the J segment 3 bases; nucleotides outside the gene matches: 3. The CDR3 sequence is 13 residues long. The CDR3 coding sequence is TGTGCCGGCGGGACTAGCGGGAGCTACGAGCAGTACTTC. It is translated as CAGGTSGSYEQYF.

The chain employs TRBV6-5 and TRBJ2-5; D unclear. The CDR3 sequence is 11 residues long. The germline V gene has CDR1 MNHEY and CDR2 SVGAGI. Trimming removed 11 bases from V and 4 bases from J, with 11 bases in between. Here the CDR3 reads CAAAFGETQYF. The CDR3, as DNA: TGTGCCGCTGCATTCGGAGAGACCCAGTACTTC.

V usage is TRBV7-2 and J usage is TRBJ2-5, with TRBD1 matching over 10 bases. V lost 5 bases, J lost 4 bases, and 7 bases stayed unmatched. This CDR3 has 15 amino acids. Germline values: CDR1 SGHTA, CDR2 FQGNSA. The CDR3 reads CASSPWDRGGETQYF. The CDR3 DNA is TGTGCCAGCAGCCCCTGGGACAGGGGAGGAGAGACCCAGTACTTC.

This clone appeared a few times. The CDR3, as DNA: TGTGCCAGTAGTATCGTCGGGGGCTCTGGAAACACCATATATTTT. Translated: CASSIVGGSGNTIYF. The rearrangement links TRBV19 to TRBJ1-3; a possible D gene is TRBD1 (5 bases). This CDR3 has 15 amino acids. The germline gives CDR1 LNHDA, CDR2 SQIVND (reference sequence). Trimming removed 3 bases from V and 0 bases from J, with 9 bases in between.

The V and J genes are TRBV5-6 and TRBJ1-1; 7 bases agree with TRBD1. The CDR3 spans 15 residues. Trimming at V came to 4 bases and at J to 4 bases, leaving 10 bases not matched to a gene. Germline CDR1 and CDR2: SGHDT and YYEEEE. The CDR3 DNA sequence: TGTGCCAGCAGCATTGGAGGGGGCCGGGTCACTGAAGCTTTCTTT. It is translated as CASSIGGGRVTEAFF.

As to this clone: Different DNA sequences within this sample yield the same CDR3. The rearrangement joins TRBV11-2 to TRBJ2-5, with 11 bases lining up with TRBD1. The CDR3 is made up of 14 amino acids. J lost 5 bases, V lost 5 bases, and 4 bases had no gene match. Per the germline V gene, CDR1 is SGHAT and CDR2 is FQNNGV. CDR3 protein: CASSPGQGAETQYF. CDR3 in DNA: TGTGCCAGCAGCCCCGGACAGGGGGCTGAGACCCAGTACTTC.

This chain joins TRBV7-2 and TRBJ1-3; the match to TRBD1 covers 8 bases. Per germline, CDR1 SGHTA and CDR2 FQGNSA. Trimming at V came to 2 bases and at J to 2 bases, leaving 5 bases not matched to a gene. CDR3 length equals 16 residues. The CDR3 region has the DNA TGTGCCAGCAGCTTACACATGACAGGGGCTGGAAACACCATATATTTT. Translating gives CASSLHMTGAGNTIYF.

The rearrangement links TRBV12-3 or TRBV12-4 to TRBJ2-7, with no clear D. Deletions cut 2 bases from V and 5 bases from J, with 4 bases between. This CDR3 has 11 amino acids. The CDR3 spells CASSLLHEQYF. CDR3 nucleotides: TGTGCCAGCAGTTTACTCCACGAGCAGTACTTC.

J is TRBJ1-1 and V is TRBV6-5; D call uncertain. Per the germline V gene, CDR1 is MNHEY and CDR2 is SVGAGI. Trimming cost V 6 bases and J 1 base, with 12 bases left between them. The CDR3 totals 14 residues. CDR3 residues: CASSRFGGNTEAFF. CDR3 nucleotide sequence: TGTGCCAGCAGCCGATTTGGAGGGAACACTGAAGCTTTCTTT.

V and J are TRBV5-1 and TRBJ2-5; 9 bases line up with TRBD2. The CDR3 has 17 residues. Germline-derived CDR1 and CDR2 are SGHRS and YFSETQ. V was pared by 1 base and J by 4 bases, with 11 bases of the junction left unmatched. This chain's CDR3 is CASSLWGSGSTPETQYF. The CDR3 DNA follows: TGCGCCAGCAGCTTGTGGGGTAGCGGGAGCACTCCAGAGACCCAGTACTTC.

This chain joins TRBV9 and TRBJ2-3; weak D call: TRBD2 (5 bases). CDR1 and CDR2 (germline): SGDLS, YYNGEE. The CDR3 contains 17 residues. Trimming stripped 4 bases from V and 2 bases from J, with 20 bases between. CDR3 sequence (DNA): TGTGCCAGCAGCTCCCGCTCTTTGAGGGCCACCACAGATACGCAGTATTTT. Amino acid sequence: CASSSRSLRATTDTQYF.

V and J are TRBV19 and TRBJ2-5; 11 nucleotides line up with TRBD2. The V gene's germline CDR1 is LNHDA and CDR2 SQIVND (reference sequence). Losses at the gene ends were 1 base for V and 1 base for J; bases not matched to a gene: 5. The CDR3 extends over 17 amino acids. CDR3 nucleotide sequence: TGTGCCAGTAGTATAGTCGGAACTAGCGGGGGCCAAGAGACCCAGTACTTC. It encodes CASSIVGTSGGQETQYF.

The chain carries TRBV12-3 or TRBV12-4 and TRBJ1-1; TRBD1 is a possible D gene (5 bases). CDR3 length equals 13 residues. Trimming removed 3 bases at V and 1 base at J, with 6 bases between. The CDR3 loop reads CASSFRGNTEAFF. Here the CDR3 DNA reads TGTGCCAGCAGTTTTAGGGGGAACACTGAAGCTTTCTTT.

CDR3 DNA: TGTGCCAGCAGCGTAGACGGAGGATCGCTTGAGCAGTACTTC. Its protein product is CASSVDGGSLEQYF. The V and J genes are TRBV9 and TRBJ2-7, with D possibly being TRBD2 (5 bases). The germline V gene encodes CDR1 SGDLS and CDR2 YYNGEE. The CDR3 length is 14 residues. V gave up 0 bases and J gave up 7 bases, with 14 bases separating them.

This chain uses TRBV7-9 with TRBJ2-7, with D possibly TRBD2 on 5 matching bases. V lost 5 bases, J lost 8 bases, and 13 bases lay in between. CDR3 length: 12 amino acids. Germline V gene data show CDR1 as SEHNR and CDR2 as FQNEAQ (reference sequence). The CDR3, as DNA: TGTGCCAGCAGCCCGACTGACGGGAAGCAGTACTTC. It is translated as CASSPTDGKQYF. The full variable domain, rest sourced from reference TRBV7-9 and TRBJ2-7, is DTGVSQNPRHKITKRGQNVTFRCDPISEHNRLYWYRQTLGQGPEFLTYFQNEAQLEKSRLLSDRFSAERPKGSFSTLEIQRTEQGDSAMYLCASSPTDGKQYFGPGTRLTVT.

The chain uses TRBV28 and TRBJ1-4; D call uncertain. The CDR3 spans 10 residues. Between the trimmed V and J ends, which lost 10 bases and 6 bases, there was a span of 6 bases. Germline CDR1 is MDHEN and CDR2 is SYDVKM. DNA for the CDR3: TGTGCCACTTTTTATGAAAAACTGTTTTTT. This gives the protein CATFYEKLFF.

The chain couples TRBV7-2 to TRBJ1-6; TRBD1 aligns across 7 bases. V lost 5 bases to trimming and J lost 8 bases; unmatched junction nucleotides: 6. The CDR3 spans 14 residues. Germline CDR1 and CDR2: SGHTA and FQGNSA. CDR3 region: CASSLGQRYSPLHF. CDR3 DNA: TGTGCCAGCAGCCTGGGACAGCGATATTCACCCCTCCACTTT.

The chain carries TRBV30 and TRBJ1-3, with TRBD1 identical over 9 bases. CDR1 is GTSNPN and CDR2 is SVGIG in the germline V gene (reference sequence). Trimming cost V 4 bases and J 0 bases; bases outside gene matches: 10. CDR3 length equals 17 residues. The CDR3 region is CAWTPRQGVNSGNTIYF. The CDR3, as DNA: TGTGCCTGGACACCGCGACAGGGGGTTAACTCTGGAAACACCATATATTTT. Together with reference TRBV30 and TRBJ1-3, the CDR3 gives the full variable domain: SQTIHQWPATLVQPVGSPLSLECTVEGTSNPNLYWYRQAAGRGLQLLFYSVGIGQISSEVPQNLSASRPQDRQFILSSKKLLLSDSGFYLCAWTPRQGVNSGNTIYFGEGSWLTVV.

The gene calls are TRBV4-1 and TRBJ1-4; D is unclear. The CDR3 runs to 16 residues. In germline, CDR1 is MGHRA, CDR2 YSYEKL. V was pared by 3 bases and J by 1 base, with 12 bases between. Here the CDR3 reads CASSHPGRVTNEKLFF. The CDR3 nucleotides read TGCGCCAGCAGCCACCCCGGTCGAGTAACTAATGAAAAACTGTTTTTT.